This TCR beta chain was sequenced in a study of T cell responses to AZD1222 COVID-19 vaccine. Second-dose intervals of approximately 4 or approximately 12 weeks were pooled. About this clone itself: Its antigen is as yet unknown.

Trimming cost V 4 bases and J 6 bases; bases outside gene matches: 7. The V gene's germline CDR1 is SGHNT and CDR2 YYREEE (reference sequence). This CDR3 is built from 15 residues. Generated by immunoSEQ multiplex PCR, the TCRdb table keeps only in-frame clones and is missing some. The sample has under 90,000 clones; 83% are singletons. General study results and limits: Just 5 or 6 AZD1222 recipients tested seropositive at baseline. There were mostly white British donors and more females than males, and clonal diversity was possibly underestimated. Reportedly, nearly half the spike-specific TCRs target unmutated variant regions.

This specimen consisted of peripheral blood, obtained 28 days after the second AZD1222 dose. The sequence derives from an adult who received the AZD1222 COVID-19 vaccine. V usage is TRBV5-4 and J usage is TRBJ2-1, with 10 bases that match TRBD1. The CDR3 reads CASSPDRDRGNEQFF. The CDR3 bases are TGTGCCAGCAGCCCGGACCGGGACAGGGGCAATGAGCAGTTCTTC.